This entry is about one TCR beta chain. The CDR3 is made up of 14 amino acids. Germline V gene lookup returns CDR1 MNHNS and CDR2 SASEGT. V was cut by 2 bases and J by 4 bases, with 9 bases left in between. These data originate in a study of control samples from healthy donors and cancer patients. Sequencing used immunoSEQ multiplex PCR; TCRdb keeps in-frame clones, though not all of them. The sample includes 150,000 to 200,000 clones, around 90% of them seen just once. The chain couples TRBV6-1 to TRBJ1-5; D gene ambiguous. Sequencing was done on a sample of blood. This receptor was identified in a woman aged 25 to 39 in good health. The CDR3: CASSETGLNQPQHF. The CDR3 region has the DNA TGTGCCAGCAGTGAAACGGGTTTAAATCAGCCCCAGCATTTT.